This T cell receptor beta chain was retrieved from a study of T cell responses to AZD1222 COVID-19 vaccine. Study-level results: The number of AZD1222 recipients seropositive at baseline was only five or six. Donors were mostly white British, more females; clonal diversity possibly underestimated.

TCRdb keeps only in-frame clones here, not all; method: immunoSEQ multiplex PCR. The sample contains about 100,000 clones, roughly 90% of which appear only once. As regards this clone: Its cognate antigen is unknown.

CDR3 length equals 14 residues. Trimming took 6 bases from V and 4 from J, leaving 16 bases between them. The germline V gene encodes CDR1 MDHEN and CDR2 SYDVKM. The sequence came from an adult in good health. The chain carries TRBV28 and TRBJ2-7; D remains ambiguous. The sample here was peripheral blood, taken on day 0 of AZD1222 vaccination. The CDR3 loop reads CASRGIGPIYEQYF. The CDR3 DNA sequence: TGTGCCAGCAGGGGGATCGGGCCAATTTACGAGCAGTACTTC. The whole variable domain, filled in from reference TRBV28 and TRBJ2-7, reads DVKVTQSSRYLVKRTGEKVFLECVQDMDHENMFWYRQDPGLGLRLIYFSYDVKMKEKGDIPEGYSVSREKKERFSLILESASTNQTSMYLCASRGIGPIYEQYFGPGTRLTVT.